Listed here are 30 T cell receptor beta chains from one sample, sequenced in a study of T cell responses to AZD1222 COVID-19 vaccine. Sequenced by immunoSEQ multiplex PCR; TCRdb stores in-frame clones only, minus some. The table shows around 100,000 clones, with approximately 89% occurring only once. The source was peripheral blood, collected on day 0 of AZD1222 vaccination. Source of these receptors: an adult in good health.

This sequence joins TRBV11-3 and TRBJ2-7, with a weak D call TRBD2 (5 bases). The CDR3 extends over 14 amino acids. Germline assignment: CDR1 SGHNT and CDR2 YENEEA. The V gene lost 5 bases and the J gene lost 7 bases, with 18 bases spanning the gap. Here the CDR3 DNA reads TGTGCCAGCAGCCGTGGGGTCTTCTGGGAGGAGCAGTACTTC. Translated, it gives CASSRGVFWEEQYF.

The chain couples TRBV3-1 (or the pseudogene TRBV3-2) to TRBJ2-5, with D unresolved. V lost 6 bases and J lost 5, with 10 bases in between. Germline loops: CDR1 LGHDT, CDR2 YNNKEL (reference sequence). This CDR3 has 12 residues. The CDR3 nucleotides are TGTGCCAGCAGTGACGTGGGCGAGACCCAGTACTTC. It specifies CASSDVGETQYF.

The V and J genes are TRBV5-1 and TRBJ2-3; D is ambiguous. The germline CDR1 and CDR2 sequences are SGHRS and YFSETQ. Trimming shortened V by 1 base and J by 1 base, and 10 bases separated the two germline ends. The CDR3 totals 15 residues. In DNA form, the CDR3 reads TGCGCCAGCAGCTTGCTGGATTACCGCACAGATACGCAGTATTTT. As protein: CASSLLDYRTDTQYF. Supplemented by reference TRBV5-1 and TRBJ2-3, the full variable domain reads KAGVTQTPRYLIKTRGQQVTLSCSPISGHRSVSWYQQTPGQGLQFLFEYFSETQRNKGNFPGRFSGRQFSNSRSEMNVSTLELGDSALYLCASSLLDYRTDTQYFGPGTRLTVL.

This clone was seen a handful of times. CDR3 region: CASSDFNGGDYNEQFF. CDR3 DNA: TGTGCCAGCAGTGACTTTAACGGGGGGGATTACAATGAGCAGTTCTTC. The chain joins TRBV6-4 to TRBJ2-1, with 8 positions matching TRBD2. J gave up 4 bases and V 1 base, and 6 bases lay outside the gene matches. The CDR3 totals 16 residues. Per germline, CDR1 MRHNA and CDR2 SNTAGT.

V is TRBV24-1 and J is TRBJ2-1, with TRBD1 matching over 8 bases. The CDR3 is 16 amino acids. Losses at the gene ends were 3 bases for V and 9 bases for J; bases not matched to a gene: 12. Germline CDR1 reads KGHDR; CDR2 reads SFDVKD. CDR3 nucleotides: TGTGCCACCAGTGATCCGGACACACCGCAGGGGGCTGAGCAGTTCTTC. This sequence encodes CATSDPDTPQGAEQFF.

This clone was seen a few times. This sequence joins TRBV19 and TRBJ2-1; 8 nucleotides match TRBD2. In germline, CDR1 is LNHDA, CDR2 SQIVND (reference sequence). This CDR3 is 15 amino acids long. After removal of 3 bases from V and 2 bases from J, the junction contained 3 bases not matched to a gene. The CDR3 reads CASSISGMPYNEQFF. The CDR3 DNA reads TGTGCCAGTAGTATTAGCGGGATGCCCTACAATGAGCAGTTCTTC.

The genes are TRBV19 and TRBJ1-4; D perhaps matches TRBD1 (5 bases). This CDR3 region has 16 residues. Trimming removed 6 bases from V and 0 bases from J, with 14 bases in between. Germline V gene sequence: CDR1 LNHDA, CDR2 SQIVND (reference sequence). CDR3 DNA sequence: TGTGCCAGTAGGGATTCAAGGGGCGCAACTAATGAAAAACTGTTTTTT. As protein: CASRDSRGATNEKLFF. Using reference TRBV19 and TRBJ1-4 for the parts outside the CDR3, the full variable domain is DGGITQSPKYLFRKEGQNVTLSCEQNLNHDAMYWYRQDPGQGLRLIYYSQIVNDFQKGDIAEGYSVSREKKESFPLTVTSAQKNPTAFYLCASRDSRGATNEKLFFGSGTQLSVL.

The chain employs TRBV6-2 or TRBV6-3 and TRBJ1-5, with a tentative D call TRBD1 (6 bases). Germline V gene lookup returns CDR1 MNHEY and CDR2 SVGEGT. V was pared by 2 bases and J by 11 bases, with 19 bases between. This CDR3 contains 15 residues. CDR3 amino acids: CASSYHTQTGPAQHF. In nucleotides, the CDR3 is TGTGCCAGCAGTTACCACACCCAAACAGGGCCGGCCCAGCATTTT.

The chain employs TRBV14 and TRBJ1-1, with D maybe TRBD1 (6 bases). CDR1 and CDR2 from the germline V gene are SGHDN and FVKESK. Trimming removed 5 bases from V and 2 bases from J, with 15 bases in between. The CDR3 sequence is 15 residues long. The CDR3 coding sequence is TGTGCCAGCAGCGTACAGGGTTTGAGTAACACTGAAGCTTTCTTT. Translated, it gives CASSVQGLSNTEAFF.

This rearrangement joins TRBV7-9 to TRBJ1-3, with a tentative D call TRBD1 (5 bases). Germline V CDR1 and CDR2: SEHNR, FQNEAQ (reference sequence). CDR3 length: 14 residues. Trimming left V 3 bases short and J 4 bases short, with 10 bases between. The CDR3 region is CASSFAREGNTIYF. The CDR3 coding sequence is TGTGCCAGCAGCTTTGCCAGGGAGGGAAACACCATATATTTT.

This chain links TRBV2 with TRBJ2-7, with TRBD2 as a possible D gene (6 bases). The length of the CDR3 is 17 residues. V was shortened by 2 bases and J by 5 bases, with 22 bases between the two germline ends. Germline assignment: CDR1 SNHLY and CDR2 FYNNEI. The DNA of the CDR3 is TGTGCCAGCAGTGAAAGTGTGACTAGAGCCCTATGGAACGAGCAGTACTTC. Translation gives CASSESVTRALWNEQYF.

The chain is built from TRBV30 and TRBJ2-1; no clear D. This CDR3 contains 13 residues. The V gene's germline CDR1 is GTSNPN and CDR2 SVGIG (reference sequence). The V end lost 0 bases, the J end lost 10 bases, and 13 bases lay between the germline ends. The CDR3 protein is CAWSVSLAGEQFF. The CDR3 nucleotides are TGTGCCTGGAGTGTATCCCTGGCTGGCGAGCAGTTCTTC.

This clone has only one observation. The genes are TRBV10-3 and TRBJ2-5; D uncertain. In germline, CDR1 is ENHRY, CDR2 SYGVKD. The CDR3 totals 12 residues. The ends were cut back, 3 bases at V and 5 bases at J, with 7 bases in the middle. Here the CDR3 reads CAISEVGETQYF. CDR3 nucleotides: TGTGCCATCAGTGAAGTGGGGGAGACCCAGTACTTC.

Comments on this clone: One end of the junction is discordant with germline, which a read error may explain. CDR3 DNA: TGTGCCAGCAGTGATCTCCGGAGATACCTTTTT. This codes for CASSDLRRYLF. The genes are TRBV6-1 and TRBJ1-1; D not certain. The V gene's germline CDR1 is MNHNS and CDR2 SASEGT. The CDR3 runs 11 residues.

This sequence joins TRBV6-6 and TRBJ2-1; 7 bases map to TRBD1. Unmatched junction bases numbered 2, after V lost 6 bases and J lost 3 bases. The CDR3 consists of 13 residues. Germline lookup yields CDR1 MNHNY and CDR2 SVGAGI (reference sequence). The CDR3 here is CASSWTGYNEQFF. The CDR3 DNA is TGTGCCAGCAGCTGGACAGGCTACAATGAGCAGTTCTTC.

V usage is TRBV15 and J usage is TRBJ2-5; 8 bases are a match to TRBD2. Germline values: CDR1 LNHNV, CDR2 YYDKDF (reference sequence). The CDR3 length is 14 residues. The trim removed 5 bases at V and 1 base at J, leaving 3 bases unmatched. The CDR3 sequence is CATSGGGSQETQYF. CDR3 DNA: TGTGCCACCAGCGGCGGGGGGAGCCAAGAGACCCAGTACTTC.

The chain couples TRBV4-1 to TRBJ2-2; tentatively, D is TRBD1 or TRBD2 (5 bases each). Between the trimmed V and J ends, which lost 6 bases and 2 bases, there was a span of 7 bases. Germline CDR1 and CDR2: MGHRA and YSYEKL. This CDR3 comprises 13 residues. This chain's CDR3 is CASSGGNTGELFF. For the CDR3, the DNA is TGCGCCAGCAGTGGGGGTAACACCGGGGAGCTGTTTTTT.

The V gene is TRBV6-6, the J gene TRBJ2-1; TRBD2 matches at 12 bases. Germline lookup yields CDR1 MNHNY and CDR2 SVGAGI (reference sequence). This CDR3 spans 14 amino acids. J gave up 5 bases and V 10 bases, and 6 bases lay outside the gene matches. The CDR3 is CATKTSGGNNEQFF. The CDR3 nucleotides are TGTGCCACCAAAACTAGCGGGGGGAACAATGAGCAGTTCTTC.

The rearrangement joins TRBV27 to TRBJ2-7; no clear D. The ends were cut back, 3 bases at V and 6 bases at J, with 12 bases in the middle. CDR3 length: 13 amino acids. The germline CDR1 and CDR2 sequences are MNHEY and SMNVEV (reference sequence). Here the CDR3 reads CASSLAFLGEQYF. CDR3 coding DNA: TGTGCCAGCAGTTTGGCCTTCCTAGGCGAGCAGTACTTC.

In this sample, this clone turned up once. The chain links TRBV5-1 to TRBJ2-7, with no clear D. Trimming pared 0 bases from V and 4 bases from J, leaving 11 bases between. Per germline, CDR1 SGHRS and CDR2 YFSETQ. The CDR3 length is 14 residues. The CDR3 sequence: CASSLAVGWYEQYF. The CDR3 DNA reads TGCGCCAGCAGCTTGGCCGTAGGATGGTACGAGCAGTACTTC.

There are a few counts of this clone. The rearrangement links TRBV5-3 to TRBJ1-5, with D possibly matching TRBD1 (6 bases). TRBV5-3 is an ORF, with its function uncertain. V gave up 4 bases and J gave up 6 bases, with 11 bases separating them. CDR3 length equals 13 residues. The CDR3 region has the DNA TGTGCCAGAAGCGGACAGTTTTCTCAGCCCCAGCATTTT. As protein: CARSGQFSQPQHF.

The chain recombines TRBV6-2 or TRBV6-3 with TRBJ2-7; TRBD2 matches 10 bases. In germline, CDR1 is MNHEY, CDR2 SVGEGT. V shed 3 bases, J shed 6 bases, and the junction held 8 bases outside the gene matches. This CDR3 is 15 amino acids long. The CDR3 here is CASSYSGLATLEQYF. CDR3 sequence (DNA): TGTGCCAGCAGTTATTCGGGACTAGCGACCCTCGAGCAGTACTTC.

J is TRBJ1-2 and V is TRBV6-5; maybe TRBD1 (5 bases). Trimming left V 6 bases short and J 6 bases short, with 17 bases between. The germline V gene has CDR1 MNHEY and CDR2 SVGAGI. This CDR3 has 14 residues. CDR3 sequence (DNA): TGTGCCAGCAGCCCAAGGGGTCTTTATCATGGCTACACCTTC. It encodes CASSPRGLYHGYTF.

The chain uses TRBV9 and TRBJ2-5, with 10 nucleotides matching TRBD1. J lost 7 bases, V lost 3 bases, and 12 bases had no gene match. Germline V gene lookup returns CDR1 SGDLS and CDR2 YYNGEE. The CDR3 is made up of 16 amino acids. The chain's CDR3 is CASSGGGTGAIGTQYF. In DNA form, the CDR3 reads TGTGCCAGCAGCGGAGGGGGGACAGGGGCGATCGGGACCCAGTACTTC.

The CDR3 sequence: CASKGATDTQYF. The CDR3 nucleotides are TGTGCCAGCAAGGGTGCCACAGATACGCAGTATTTT. V is TRBV2 and J is TRBJ2-3; D unclear. The CDR3 is made up of 12 amino acids. V was cut by 7 bases and J by 2 bases, with 7 bases left in between. Germline CDR1 is SNHLY and CDR2 is FYNNEI. The full variable domain, rest sourced from reference TRBV2 and TRBJ2-3, is EPEVTQTPSHQVTQMGQEVILRCVPISNHLYFYWYRQILGQKVEFLVSFYNNEISEKSEIFDDQFSVERPDGSNFTLKIRSTKLEDSAMYFCASKGATDTQYFGPGTRLTVL.

The V and J genes are TRBV7-2 and TRBJ1-5, with D tentatively TRBD1 (6 bases). The germline gives CDR1 SGHTA, CDR2 FQGNSA. V dropped 2 bases and J dropped 7 bases, with 9 bases sitting between them. There are 13 residues in the CDR3. The DNA of the CDR3 is TGTGCCAGCAGCTTAAATGGGGGCCAGCCCCAGCATTTT. Encoded protein: CASSLNGGQPQHF.

The chain uses TRBV28 and TRBJ1-1; 10 bases line up with TRBD1. The CDR3 has 15 residues. CDR1 MDHEN and CDR2 SYDVKM come from the germline V gene. V lost 6 bases, J lost 5 bases, and 9 bases stayed unmatched. The CDR3 DNA follows: TGTGCCAGCAGGGCGACAGGGGGCCGAGGGACTGAAGCTTTCTTT. Encoded protein: CASRATGGRGTEAFF. The whole variable domain, remainder taken from reference TRBV28 and TRBJ1-1, is DVKVTQSSRYLVKRTGEKVFLECVQDMDHENMFWYRQDPGLGLRLIYFSYDVKMKEKGDIPEGYSVSREKKERFSLILESASTNQTSMYLCASRATGGRGTEAFFGQGTRLTVV.

The chain combines TRBV9 with TRBJ1-2, with D possibly being TRBD1 (5 bases). In germline, CDR1 is SGDLS, CDR2 YYNGEE. The V end lost 3 bases, the J end lost 6 bases, and 9 bases lay between the germline ends. The CDR3 length is 12 residues. The CDR3 spells CASSEGLHGYTF. In DNA, the CDR3 is TGTGCCAGCAGCGAGGGACTTCATGGCTACACCTTC.

The chain employs TRBV6-4 and TRBJ1-2; D not certain. The germline gives CDR1 MRHNA, CDR2 SNTAGT. V was cut by 5 bases and J by 0 bases, with 13 bases left in between. CDR3 length equals 15 residues. For the CDR3, the DNA is TGTGCCAGCAGTTTACTCGCCGGGACTAACTATGGCTACACCTTC. Its protein is CASSLLAGTNYGYTF.

This clone appeared once. The chain combines TRBV4-3 with TRBJ2-1, with 13 bases identical to TRBD2. In germline, CDR1 is LGHNA, CDR2 YSLEER. V was pared by 4 bases and J by 8 bases, with 11 bases of the junction left unmatched. The CDR3 has 17 amino acids. CDR3 residues: CASSLGVGLAGEYEQFF. For the CDR3, the DNA is TGCGCCAGCAGCCTGGGGGTTGGACTAGCGGGGGAGTATGAGCAGTTCTTC.